The TCR beta chain described here comes from a study of blood T cell repertoires in COVID-19. Looking at the study overall: Material from acute and convalescent COVID-19 was sourced from the United States, Italy and Spain. PBMCs, B-cell-depleted T cells, or T cells were the source of the cDNA or gDNA that made up the material.

Repertoires were generated with immunoSEQ multiplex PCR, while TCRdb's copy carries only in-frame clones and drops some. The sample contains 250,000 to 300,000 clones, 70% to 80% of which appear only once. Germline V gene data show CDR1 as LGHDT and CDR2 as YNNKEL (reference sequence). V lost 4 bases, J lost 6 bases, and 9 bases stayed unmatched. The CDR3 runs to 16 residues. The chain uses TRBV3-1 (or the pseudogene TRBV3-2) and TRBJ2-1, with 10 bases that match TRBD2. The material sequenced was peripheral blood. This sequence originates from a woman of 80 years or more with acute or convalescent COVID-19. CDR3 sequence (DNA): TGTGCCAGCAGCCCGCCCGGGACTAGCGCCTCCAATGAGCAGTTCTTC. It encodes CASSPPGTSASNEQFF.